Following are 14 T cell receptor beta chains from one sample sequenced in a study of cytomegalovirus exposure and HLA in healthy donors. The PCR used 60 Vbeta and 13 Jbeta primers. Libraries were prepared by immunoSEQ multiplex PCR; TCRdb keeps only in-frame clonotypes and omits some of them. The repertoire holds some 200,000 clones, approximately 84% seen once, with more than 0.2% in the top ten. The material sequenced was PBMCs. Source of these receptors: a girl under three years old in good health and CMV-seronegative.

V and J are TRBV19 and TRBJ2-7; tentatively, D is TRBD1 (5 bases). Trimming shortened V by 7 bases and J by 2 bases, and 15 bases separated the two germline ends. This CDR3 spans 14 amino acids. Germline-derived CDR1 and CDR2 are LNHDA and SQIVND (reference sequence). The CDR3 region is CASKLTEGAYEQYF. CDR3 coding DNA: TGTGCCAGTAAATTAACAGAAGGGGCCTACGAGCAGTACTTC.

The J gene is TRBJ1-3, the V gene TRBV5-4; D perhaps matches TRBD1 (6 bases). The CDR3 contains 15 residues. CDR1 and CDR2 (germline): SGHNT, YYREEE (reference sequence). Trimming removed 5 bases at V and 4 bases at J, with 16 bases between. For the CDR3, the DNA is TGTGCCAGCAGTCAAGACAGGTCAAAGGGAAACACCATATATTTT. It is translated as CASSQDRSKGNTIYF.

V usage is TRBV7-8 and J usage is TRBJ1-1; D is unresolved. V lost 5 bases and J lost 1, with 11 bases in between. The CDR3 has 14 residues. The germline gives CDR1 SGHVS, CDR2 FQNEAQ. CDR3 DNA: TGTGCCAGCAGCCCATTTTTAGAGAACACTGAAGCTTTCTTT. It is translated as CASSPFLENTEAFF. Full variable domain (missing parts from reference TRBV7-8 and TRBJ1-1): GAGVSQSPRYKVAKRGQDVALRCDPISGHVSLFWYQQALGQGPEFLTYFQNEAQLDKSGLPSDRFFAERPEGSVSTLKIQRTQQEDSAVYLCASSPFLENTEAFFGQGTRLTVV.

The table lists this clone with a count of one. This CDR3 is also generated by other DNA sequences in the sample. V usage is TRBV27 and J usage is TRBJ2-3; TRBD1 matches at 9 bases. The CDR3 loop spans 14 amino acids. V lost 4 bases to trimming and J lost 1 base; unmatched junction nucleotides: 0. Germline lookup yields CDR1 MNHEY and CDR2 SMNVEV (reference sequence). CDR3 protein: CASSWDRGTDTQYF. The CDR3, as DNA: TGTGCCAGCAGTTGGGACAGGGGCACAGATACGCAGTATTTT.

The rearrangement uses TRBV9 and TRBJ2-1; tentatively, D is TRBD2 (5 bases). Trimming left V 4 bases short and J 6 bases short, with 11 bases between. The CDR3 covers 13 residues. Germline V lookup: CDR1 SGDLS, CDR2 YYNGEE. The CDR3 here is CASSLGVGNEQFF. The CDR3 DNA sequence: TGTGCCAGCAGCTTGGGAGTTGGCAATGAGCAGTTCTTC.

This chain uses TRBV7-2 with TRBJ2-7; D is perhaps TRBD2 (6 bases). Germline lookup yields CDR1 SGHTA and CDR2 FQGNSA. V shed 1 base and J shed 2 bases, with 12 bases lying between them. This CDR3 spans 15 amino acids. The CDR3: CASSLERTTTYEQYF. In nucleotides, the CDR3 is TGTGCCAGCAGCTTAGAAAGGACTACGACCTACGAGCAGTACTTC.

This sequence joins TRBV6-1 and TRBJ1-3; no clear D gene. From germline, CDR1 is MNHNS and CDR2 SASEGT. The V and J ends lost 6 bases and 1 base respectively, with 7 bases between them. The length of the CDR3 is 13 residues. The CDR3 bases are TGTGCCAGCAGGCAGTTGTCTGGAAACACCATATATTTT. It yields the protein CASRQLSGNTIYF.

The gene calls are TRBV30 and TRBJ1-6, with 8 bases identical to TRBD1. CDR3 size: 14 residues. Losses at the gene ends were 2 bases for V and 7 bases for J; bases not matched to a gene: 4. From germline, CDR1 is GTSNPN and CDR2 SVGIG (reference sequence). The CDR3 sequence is CAWSQGARNSPLHF. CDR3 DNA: TGTGCCTGGAGTCAGGGGGCTCGGAATTCACCCCTCCACTTT. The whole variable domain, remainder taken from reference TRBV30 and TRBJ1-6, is SQTIHQWPATLVQPVGSPLSLECTVEGTSNPNLYWYRQAAGRGLQLLFYSVGIGQISSEVPQNLSASRPQDRQFILSSKKLLLSDSGFYLCAWSQGARNSPLHFGNGTRLTVT.

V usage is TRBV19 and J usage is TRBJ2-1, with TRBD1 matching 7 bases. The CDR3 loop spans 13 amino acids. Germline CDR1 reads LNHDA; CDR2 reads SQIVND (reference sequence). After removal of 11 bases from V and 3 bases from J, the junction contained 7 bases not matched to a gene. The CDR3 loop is CACQRDSYNEQFF. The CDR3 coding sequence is TGTGCCTGTCAACGGGACAGCTACAATGAGCAGTTCTTC.

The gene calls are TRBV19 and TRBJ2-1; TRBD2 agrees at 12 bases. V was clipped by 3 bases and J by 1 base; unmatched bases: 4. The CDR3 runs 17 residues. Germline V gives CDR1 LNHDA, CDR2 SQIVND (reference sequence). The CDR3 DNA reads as TGTGCCAGTAGTATTTCTAGCGGGAGGGTATCCTACAATGAGCAGTTCTTC. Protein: CASSISSGRVSYNEQFF.

CDR3: CASSLRLYNEQFF. The CDR3 coding sequence is TGTGCCAGCAGCCTCCGACTTTACAATGAGCAGTTCTTC. The chain couples TRBV7-6 to TRBJ2-1; D uncertain. CDR1 is SGHVS and CDR2 is FNYEAQ in the germline V gene. Between the trimmed V and J ends, which lost 5 bases and 4 bases, there was a span of 9 bases. The CDR3 runs 13 residues. The complete variable domain, with remaining parts taken from reference TRBV7-6 and TRBJ2-1, reads GAGVSQSPRYKVTKRGQDVALRCDPISGHVSLYWYRQALGQGPEFLTYFNYEAQQDKSGLPNDRFSAERPEGSISTLTIQRTEQRDSAMYRCASSLRLYNEQFFGPGTRLTVL.

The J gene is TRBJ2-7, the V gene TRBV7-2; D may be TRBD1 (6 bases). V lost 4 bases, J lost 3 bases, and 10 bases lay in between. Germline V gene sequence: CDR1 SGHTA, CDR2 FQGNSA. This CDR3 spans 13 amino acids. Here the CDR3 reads CASSSSDSYEQYF. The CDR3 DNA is TGTGCCAGCAGCTCCTCGGACAGCTACGAGCAGTACTTC.

Here the CDR3 reads CASSSMTTETGEKLFF. DNA for the CDR3: TGTGCCAGTAGTAGTATGACTACGGAGACGGGGGAAAAACTGTTTTTT. The V gene is TRBV19, the J gene TRBJ1-4; D not certain. The V gene's germline CDR1 is LNHDA and CDR2 SQIVND (reference sequence). Between the trimmed V and J ends, which lost 4 bases and 8 bases, there was a span of 20 bases. The CDR3 runs to 16 residues.

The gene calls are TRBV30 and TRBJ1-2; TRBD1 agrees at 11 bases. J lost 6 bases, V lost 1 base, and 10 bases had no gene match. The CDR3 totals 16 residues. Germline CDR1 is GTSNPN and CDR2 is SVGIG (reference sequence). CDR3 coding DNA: TGTGCCTGGAGTGCCAAGGAAGGACAGGGGGCGGATGGCTACACCTTC. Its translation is CAWSAKEGQGADGYTF.